Sequencing of this T cell receptor (beta chain) was carried out in a study of blood T cells in healthy people across ages. Regarding this clonotype: Its antigen is not identified.

General observations from the study: Changes in expanded clonotypes were possibly confounded, as the CMV status of donors was unknown. A roughly linear age-dependent decrease characterized TCR beta diversity per million T cells.

The use of a sample-barcoded 5' primer and a J-beta primer mix characterized a second PCR of about 7 to 12 cycles. Each cDNA molecule received a tag from a template-switch adaptor that had 12 random nucleotides. TCRdb fed the 5' RACE reads into MiXCR, producing one record per CDR3 protein. The sample comprises just under 750,000 distinct CDR3 sequences, about 20% of which are singletons, and about 22% rests with the top ten. CDR3 size: 14 residues. In germline, CDR1 is SGDLS, CDR2 YYNGEE. V gave up 0 bases and J gave up 5 bases, with 11 bases separating them. The source is a man aged 65 to 85 in good health. Sequenced: blood. The chain is built from TRBV9 and TRBJ2-5, with D possibly matching TRBD2 (6 bases). The CDR3 DNA sequence: TGTGCCAGCAGCGTAGAACTAGCTCGCGAGACCCAGTACTTC. This encodes CASSVELARETQYF.